Listed here are 10 T cell receptor beta chains from one sample, sequenced in a study of T cell responses to AZD1222 COVID-19 vaccine. The data were produced by immunoSEQ multiplex PCR, yet TCRdb's version contains in-frame clones alone and is incomplete. The sample lists tens of thousands of clones, roughly 87% occurring once. This sample comprised peripheral blood, obtained on day 0 of AZD1222 vaccination. These receptor sequences come from an adult in good health.

The chain employs TRBV7-9 and TRBJ2-5; 7 bases fit TRBD2. Germline values: CDR1 SEHNR, CDR2 FQNEAQ (reference sequence). V lost 0 bases and J lost 2; bases outside the gene matches: 9. The CDR3 spans 17 residues. As DNA, the CDR3 is TGTGCCAGCAGCTTAGCCCTCGGGGGGAGATGGCAAGAGACCCAGTACTTC. This codes for CASSLALGGRWQETQYF.

This sequence joins TRBV12-3 or TRBV12-4 and TRBJ1-6; D uncertain. This CDR3 spans 12 amino acids. Trimming took 5 bases from V and 16 from J, leaving 15 bases between them. The chain's CDR3 is CASSRGGRGLHF. CDR3 DNA: TGTGCCAGCAGTCGGGGTGGTCGGGGTCTCCACTTT.

The J gene is TRBJ2-7, the V gene TRBV28; 16 nucleotides match TRBD2. Trimming at V came to 7 bases and at J to 3 bases, leaving 12 bases not matched to a gene. Germline V gene lookup returns CDR1 MDHEN and CDR2 SYDVKM. The length of the CDR3 is 18 residues. CDR3 nucleotides: TGTGCCAGCATTGCCAATCAGGGGACTAGCGGGGGGGGCTACGAGCAGTACTTC. Translating gives CASIANQGTSGGGYEQYF.

The V gene is TRBV27, the J gene TRBJ2-7; TRBD1 is a possible D gene (5 bases). Trimming took 3 bases from V and 6 from J, leaving 9 bases between them. This CDR3 is 12 amino acids long. Per germline, CDR1 MNHEY and CDR2 SMNVEV (reference sequence). As DNA, the CDR3 is TGTGCCAGCAGTTTTGTGGGGCGCGAGCAGTACTTC. This gives the protein CASSFVGREQYF.

The chain is built from TRBV7-6 and TRBJ1-6; 7 bases agree with TRBD1. The junction had 4 bases not matched to a gene; V was cut back by 4 bases and J by 4 bases. The CDR3 is 15 amino acids. The germline CDR1 and CDR2 sequences are SGHVS and FNYEAQ. CDR3 in amino acids: CASSSQGRYNSPLHF. The CDR3 bases are TGTGCCAGCAGCTCACAGGGGCGATATAATTCACCCCTCCACTTT.

The chain uses TRBV7-2 and TRBJ1-5, with 8 nucleotides matching TRBD1. Germline V CDR1 and CDR2: SGHTA, FQGNSA. The CDR3 has 14 residues. V gave up 3 bases and J gave up 6 bases; unmatched junction bases: 4. The CDR3 here is CASSFGQGTQPQHF. CDR3 DNA: TGTGCCAGCAGCTTCGGACAGGGCACTCAGCCCCAGCATTTT.

The V call is TRBV5-1, the J call TRBJ1-6; maybe TRBD1 (5 bases). Germline-derived CDR1 and CDR2 are SGHRS and YFSETQ. This CDR3 region has 13 residues. Deletions cut 3 bases from V and 5 bases from J, with 6 bases between. CDR3 coding DNA: TGCGCCAGCAGCTCAGGGAATAATTCACCCCTCCACTTT. It codes for CASSSGNNSPLHF. The complete variable domain, with remaining parts taken from reference TRBV5-1 and TRBJ1-6, reads KAGVTQTPRYLIKTRGQQVTLSCSPISGHRSVSWYQQTPGQGLQFLFEYFSETQRNKGNFPGRFSGRQFSNSRSEMNVSTLELGDSALYLCASSSGNNSPLHFGNGTRLTVT.

V usage is TRBV18 and J usage is TRBJ1-2; 12 bases are a match to TRBD1. Trimming removed 3 bases from V and 4 bases from J; junction bases left unmatched: 0. CDR3 size: 14 residues. Germline V lookup: CDR1 KGHSH, CDR2 LQKENI. CDR3 amino acids: CASSPGQGAYGYTF. The CDR3 DNA reads TGTGCCAGCTCACCGGGACAGGGGGCCTATGGCTACACCTTC.

CDR3 nucleotide sequence: TGTGCCAGCAGGGACAGGGGGTTTAATGAAAAACTGTTTTTT. This gives the protein CASRDRGFNEKLFF. The rearrangement joins TRBV6-5 to TRBJ1-4, with TRBD1 identical over 10 bases. J lost 4 bases, V lost 6 bases, and 2 bases had no gene match. The CDR3 loop spans 14 amino acids. Germline CDR1 MNHEY, CDR2 SVGAGI.

This chain uses TRBV4-1 with TRBJ2-5; D is undetermined. Germline V gene lookup returns CDR1 MGHRA and CDR2 YSYEKL. V lost 5 bases to trimming and J lost 3 bases, with 16 bases between them. CDR3 length equals 15 residues. CDR3 amino acids: CASSYIGRQEETQYF. The CDR3 coding sequence is TGCGCCAGCAGCTATATAGGGCGGCAGGAAGAGACCCAGTACTTC.